Following are 3 T cell receptor beta chains from one sample sequenced in a study of T-cell memory formation after mild COVID-19. Each CDR3 protein gets one entry after TCRdb re-called the 5' RACE reads with MiXCR. The repertoire holds some 600,000 distinct CDR3 sequences, with roughly 17% as singletons. What was sequenced was PBMCs or a T cell subset sorted from them (not recorded which). All receptors come from an adult woman who had mild COVID-19 (a few samples of this study predate the infection). Cell type and time point are not known.

This clonotype was counted only a few times. The CDR3 reads CASRGTGTGELFF. The CDR3, as DNA: TGCGCCAGCAGAGGGACAGGGACCGGGGAGCTGTTTTTT. The chain recombines TRBV5-1 with TRBJ2-2; 9 positions agree with TRBD1. The germline gives CDR1 SGHRS, CDR2 YFSETQ. This CDR3 spans 13 amino acids. The J segment lost 5 bases and the V segment lost 5 bases, leaving 1 base of the junction unmatched.

The V gene is TRBV4-2, the J gene TRBJ1-2; no firm D call. The V gene's germline CDR1 is LGHNA and CDR2 YNFKEQ. With 0 bases removed from V and 2 bases from J, the gap between germline ends came to 19 bases. This CDR3 region has 18 residues. The CDR3 bases are TGTGCCAGCAGCCAAGATGCTGCCGGCACATATCGCAACTATGGCTACACCTTC. This encodes CASSQDAAGTYRNYGYTF.

The chain uses TRBV7-9 and TRBJ2-1, with D possibly matching TRBD2 (6 bases). The V gene's germline CDR1 is SEHNR and CDR2 FQNEAQ (reference sequence). The CDR3 is 16 residues long. V was shortened by 3 bases and J by 0 bases, with 12 bases between the two germline ends. The DNA for the CDR3 is TGTGCCAGCAGCTTTATGGACGGGAGCTCCTACAATGAGCAGTTCTTC. Translation: CASSFMDGSSYNEQFF.